Included here is one T cell receptor beta chain sequence, with context. Germline CDR1 and CDR2: LNHDA and SQIVND (reference sequence). The J segment lost 5 bases and the V segment lost 4 bases, leaving 2 bases of the junction unmatched. The CDR3 consists of 14 residues. The sample belongs to a study of T cell changes during pregnancy in multiple sclerosis. Repertoires were generated with immunoSEQ multiplex PCR, while TCRdb's copy carries only in-frame clones and drops some. Of about 40,000 clones listed, about 88% are singletons. The receptor was derived from a female donor with multiple sclerosis, enrolled in a pregnancy study. The chain combines TRBV19 with TRBJ2-2; TRBD2 aligns across 9 bases. This specimen consisted of CD4+ T cells from peripheral blood mononuclear cells, obtained in the second trimester of pregnancy. CDR3 nucleotides: TGTGCCAGTAGTAACAGCGGGAGGACCGGGGAGCTGTTTTTT. Translation gives CASSNSGRTGELFF.